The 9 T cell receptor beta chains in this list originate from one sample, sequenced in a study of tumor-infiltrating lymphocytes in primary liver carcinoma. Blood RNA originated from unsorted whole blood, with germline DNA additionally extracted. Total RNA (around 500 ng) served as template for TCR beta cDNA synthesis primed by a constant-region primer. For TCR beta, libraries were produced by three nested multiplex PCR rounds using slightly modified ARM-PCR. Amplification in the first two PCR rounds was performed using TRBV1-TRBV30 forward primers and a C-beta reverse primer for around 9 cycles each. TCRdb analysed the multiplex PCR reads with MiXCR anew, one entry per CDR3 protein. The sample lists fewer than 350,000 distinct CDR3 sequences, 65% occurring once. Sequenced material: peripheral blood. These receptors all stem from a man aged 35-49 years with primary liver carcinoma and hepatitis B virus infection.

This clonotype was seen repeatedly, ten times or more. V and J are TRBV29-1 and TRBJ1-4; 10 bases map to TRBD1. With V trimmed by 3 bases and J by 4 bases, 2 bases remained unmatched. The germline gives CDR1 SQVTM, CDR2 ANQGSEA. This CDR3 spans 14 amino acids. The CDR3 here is CSVEGTGDNEKLFF. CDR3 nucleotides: TGCAGCGTTGAGGGGACAGGGGATAATGAAAAACTGTTTTTT.

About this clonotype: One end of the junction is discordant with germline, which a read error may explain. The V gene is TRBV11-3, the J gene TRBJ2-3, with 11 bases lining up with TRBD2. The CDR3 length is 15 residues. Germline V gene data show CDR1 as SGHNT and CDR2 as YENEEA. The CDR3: CVSSSSGRQTDTQYF. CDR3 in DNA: TGCGTCAGCAGCTCTAGCGGGAGGCAGACAGATACGCAGTATTTT.

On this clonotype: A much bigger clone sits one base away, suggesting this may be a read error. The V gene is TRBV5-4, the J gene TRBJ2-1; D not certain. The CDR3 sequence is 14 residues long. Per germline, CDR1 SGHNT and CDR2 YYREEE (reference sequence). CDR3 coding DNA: TGTACCAGCAGCTTGGCGCTGCTCGAGGATGAGCAGTTCTTC. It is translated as CTSSLALLEDEQFF.

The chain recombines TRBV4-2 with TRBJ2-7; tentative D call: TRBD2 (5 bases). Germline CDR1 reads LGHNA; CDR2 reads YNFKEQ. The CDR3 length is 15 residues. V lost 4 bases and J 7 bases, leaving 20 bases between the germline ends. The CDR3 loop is CASSRLARATGEQYF. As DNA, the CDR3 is TGTGCCAGCAGCCGATTAGCGAGAGCCACGGGAGAGCAGTACTTC.

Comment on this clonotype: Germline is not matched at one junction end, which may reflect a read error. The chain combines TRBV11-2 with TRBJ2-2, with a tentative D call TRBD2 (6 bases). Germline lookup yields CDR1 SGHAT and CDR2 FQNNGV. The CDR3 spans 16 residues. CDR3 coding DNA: TGTGCCAGCAGGTTAGGATTGGGGGACTGCACCGGGAAGCTGTTTTTT. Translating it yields CASRLGLGDCTGKLFF.

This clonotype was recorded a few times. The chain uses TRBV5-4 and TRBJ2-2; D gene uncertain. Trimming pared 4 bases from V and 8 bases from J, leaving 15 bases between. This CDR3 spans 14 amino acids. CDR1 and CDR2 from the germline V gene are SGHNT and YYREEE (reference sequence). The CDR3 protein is CASSRSTVGGELFF. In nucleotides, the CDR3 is TGTGCCAGCAGCCGATCCACCGTCGGGGGGGAGCTGTTTTTT.

The DNA of the CDR3 is TGCGCCAGCAGTTCCGGGATAACCCACGAGCAGTACTTC. It encodes CASSSGITHEQYF. The rearrangement links TRBV5-1 to TRBJ2-7, with D tentatively TRBD2 (5 bases). From germline, CDR1 is SGHRS and CDR2 YFSETQ. Trimming removed 5 bases from V and 5 bases from J, with 14 bases in between. The CDR3 covers 13 residues.

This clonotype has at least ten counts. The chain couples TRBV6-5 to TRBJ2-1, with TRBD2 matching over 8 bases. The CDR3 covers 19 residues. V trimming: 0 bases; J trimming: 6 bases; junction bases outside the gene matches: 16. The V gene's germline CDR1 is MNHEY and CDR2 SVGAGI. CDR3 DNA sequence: TGTGCCAGCAGTTACTCTCCGGGGGTCGAGCGGGAGTCGGGCAATGAGCAGTTCTTC. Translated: CASSYSPGVERESGNEQFF.

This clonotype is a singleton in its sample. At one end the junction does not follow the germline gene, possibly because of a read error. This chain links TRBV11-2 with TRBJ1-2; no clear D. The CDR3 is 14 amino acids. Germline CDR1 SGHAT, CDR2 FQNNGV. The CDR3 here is CTSRPRRIDYGYTF. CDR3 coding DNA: TGTACCAGCAGACCACGCAGGATAGACTATGGCTACACCTTC. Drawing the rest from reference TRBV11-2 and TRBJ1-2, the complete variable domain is EAGVAQSPRYKIIEKRQSVAFWCNPISGHATLYWYQQILGQGPKLLIQFQNNGVVDDSQLPKDRFSAERLKGVDSTLKIQPAKLEDSAVYLCTSRPRRIDYGYTFGSGTRLTVV.